The 6 T cell receptor beta chains listed next were all sequenced from one sample in a study of spatial heterogeneity in lung cancer. TCRdb fed the 5' RACE reads into MiXCR, producing one record per CDR3 protein. The table lists about 240 distinct CDR3 sequences, about 45% of them singletons, with under 40% in the top ten. Indicated time point: sample taken at primary tumor resection. Notes on the study in general: Tumor mutation counts were tracked by expanded intratumoral alpha and beta TCR counts.

For these TCRs, the target antigens are not known. Specimen: lung tumor tissue, collected at surgery. The receptors here all came from a male donor with early-stage non-small cell lung cancer.

This clonotype showed up just once. This beta chain is a stray sequence in a library constructed for alpha chains; its clone size is not meaningful. This rearrangement joins TRBV9 to TRBJ1-5; D not certain. The germline V gene encodes CDR1 SGDLS and CDR2 YYNGEE. The CDR3 has 14 residues. The ends were cut back, 3 bases at V and 7 bases at J, with 14 bases in the middle. The CDR3 DNA reads TGTGCCAGCAGCGCAACTACGGACGGACAGCCCCAGCATTTT. Translated: CASSATTDGQPQHF. Together with reference TRBV9 and TRBJ1-5, the CDR3 gives the full variable domain: DSGVTQTPKHLITATGQRVTLRCSPRSGDLSVYWYQQSLDQGLQFLIQYYNGEERAKGNILERFSAQQFPDLHSELNLSSLELGDSALYFCASSATTDGQPQHFGDGTRLSIL.

This clonotype came up a few times. Found in a library prepared for alpha chains, this beta chain is an off-target read, and its abundance has little meaning. The V gene is TRBV2, the J gene TRBJ2-7; 8 bases align to TRBD1. CDR3 size: 14 residues. CDR1 SNHLY and CDR2 FYNNEI come from the germline V gene. The V segment lost 5 bases and the J segment 3 bases; nucleotides outside the gene matches: 6. CDR3 residues: CASSSRTGIYEQYF. The DNA for the CDR3 is TGTGCCAGCAGTTCCCGGACAGGGATCTACGAGCAGTACTTC.

As for this clonotype: Found in a library prepared for alpha chains, this beta chain is an off-target read, and its abundance has little meaning. This chain joins TRBV11-2 and TRBJ2-3; TRBD2 is a possible D gene (6 bases). From germline, CDR1 is SGHAT and CDR2 FQNNGV. Trimming left V 2 bases short and J 1 base short, with 10 bases between. This CDR3 is built from 15 residues. As DNA, the CDR3 is TGTGCCAGCAGCTTACAGGGAGGAGGCACAGATACGCAGTATTTT. Its translation: CASSLQGGGTDTQYF.

Judged by abundance, this clonotype is hyperexpanded. The size of this beta chain means little, since it is a stray read in a library made for alpha chains. This chain connects TRBV5-4 to TRBJ2-5; 7 bases line up with TRBD1. Unmatched junction bases numbered 3, after V lost 4 bases and J lost 3 bases. The CDR3 sequence is 13 residues long. The germline CDR1 and CDR2 sequences are SGHNT and YYREEE (reference sequence). The CDR3 loop reads CASSIDREETQYF. The CDR3 DNA reads as TGTGCCAGCAGCATCGACAGGGAAGAGACCCAGTACTTC.

For this clonotype: This beta chain represents an off-target read in a library built for alpha chains; its size is of limited meaning. V usage is TRBV12-3 or TRBV12-4 and J usage is TRBJ1-1, with 7 positions matching TRBD1. The J segment lost 10 bases and the V segment lost 5 bases, leaving 4 bases of the junction unmatched. CDR3 length: 11 residues. The DNA of the CDR3 is TGTGCCAGCAGTCCAGGGGGGACAGCTTTCTTT. It encodes CASSPGGTAFF.

As concerns this clonotype: A library prepared for alpha chains yielded this beta chain as an off-target read; its size is of little meaning. The gene calls are TRBV20-1 and TRBJ2-3, with TRBD2 matching over 13 bases. CDR3 length: 15 amino acids. Germline V lookup: CDR1 DFQATT, CDR2 SNEGSKA (reference sequence). V lost 5 bases and J lost 0; bases outside the gene matches: 2. CDR3 in DNA: TGCAGTGCTGGGACTAGCGGGGTTAGCACAGATACGCAGTATTTT. The encoded protein is CSAGTSGVSTDTQYF.